A selection of T cell receptor beta chains follows, all from one sample in a study of sequential checkpoint blockade in melanoma. Assay used: immunoSEQ multiplex PCR; TCRdb lists only in-frame clones, some missing. The top ten hold 14% of the sample, which has 25,000 to 35,000 clones, 70% to 90% seen once. This sample comprised CD8+ T cells sorted from blood (inferred from file names), obtained from a patient given nivolumab and ipilimumab in sequence. These receptors were collected from a human donor with melanoma. The CDR3 runs from the conserved cysteine through the conserved F or W. Fields, in order: clone size, V gene, D gene, J gene, CDR3 protein, CDR3 DNA. The D gene is left open where the match is weak. The listing skips clone size in some rows; elsewhere it reads once, few, many or a size class.

-	TRBV19	TRBD2	TRBJ2-1	CASSYGGSVNEQFF	TGTGCCAGTAGTTATGGCGGGAGCGTGAATGAGCAGTTCTTC
-	TRBV19	-	TRBJ1-1	CASKGGEAFF	TGTGCCAGTAAAGGGGGAGAAGCTTTCTTT
-	TRBV15	-	TRBJ1-2	CATSSLGGYTF	TGTGCCACCAGCAGCCTAGGCGGCTACACCTTC
-	TRBV7-9	-	TRBJ2-3	CASSSTGQNTDTQYF	TGTGCCAGCAGCTCAACCGGACAGAACACAGATACGCAGTATTTT
few	TRBV28	TRBD1	TRBJ1-3	CASSAGTELSTIYF	TGTGCCAGCAGCGCCGGGACAGAATTGTCCACCATATATTTT
once	TRBV9	TRBD2	TRBJ2-7	CASSLGTSFTYEQYF	TGTGCCAGCAGCCTCGGGACTAGCTTCACCTACGAGCAGTACTTC
-	TRBV19	-	TRBJ2-1	CASSMLTSTDEQFF	TGTGCCAGTAGTATGCTCACTAGTACTGACGAGCAGTTCTTC
once	TRBV5-5	-	TRBJ1-5	CASSLGAGGPQHF	TGTGCCAGCAGCTTGGGGGCAGGTGGGCCCCAGCATTTT
-	TRBV5-6	-	TRBJ2-7	CASSLGDAGFEQYF	TGTGCCAGCAGCTTGGGTGATGCCGGGTTCGAGCAGTACTTC
-	TRBV7-9	-	TRBJ2-7	CASSSTQTGRYEQYF	TGTGCCAGCAGTTCCACTCAGACAGGGAGGTACGAGCAGTACTTC
few	TRBV7-3	TRBD2	TRBJ2-1	CASSLTTLAGPGNEQFF	TGTGCCAGCAGCTTAACTACCTTAGCGGGACCGGGCAATGAGCAGTTCTTC
-	TRBV4-3	-	TRBJ2-3	CASSQDQINPGTDTQYF	TGCGCCAGCAGCCAAGATCAGATTAACCCCGGCACAGATACGCAGTATTTT
-	TRBV11-2	TRBD1	TRBJ2-4	CASRGTGGDIQYF	TGTGCCAGCAGAGGGACAGGGGGGGACATTCAGTACTTC
once	TRBV7-9	TRBD2	TRBJ2-1	CASSLVSLAGTSYNEQFF	TGTGCCAGCAGCTTAGTTAGCCTAGCGGGGACCTCATACAATGAGCAGTTCTTC
-	TRBV28	TRBD1	TRBJ2-7	CASRRTGRYEQYF	TGTGCCAGCAGGCGGACAGGTCGATACGAGCAGTACTTC
-	TRBV23-1	TRBD2	TRBJ2-3	CASSQSLRERKGTDTQYF	TGCGCCAGCAGTCAATCCCTGCGGGAGAGGAAGGGAACAGATACGCAGTATTTT
-	TRBV28	-	TRBJ1-2	CASSPRGWGGYGYTF	TGTGCCAGCAGTCCCAGGGGATGGGGAGGGTATGGCTACACCTTC
-	TRBV10-3	TRBD1	TRBJ2-5	CAISPAGGETQYF	TGTGCCATCAGTCCGGCAGGGGGTGAGACCCAGTACTTC
few	TRBV27	-	TRBJ2-2	CASRRQKSNTGELFF	TGTGCCAGCAGGAGACAGAAGTCGAACACCGGGGAGCTGTTTTTT
-	TRBV30	-	TRBJ2-5	CAWSITYDSVVRETQYF	TGTGCCTGGAGTATCACTTACGACTCGGTAGTAAGAGAGACCCAGTACTTC
-	TRBV5-5	-	TRBJ1-2	CASPNRTF	TGTGCCAGCCCCAACAGAACCTTC
-	TRBV4-1	TRBD2	TRBJ2-3	CASSQLLTYQRGTRMDTQYF	TGCGCCAGCAGCCAACTCCTGACCTACCAGCGGGGGACCCGTATGGATACGCAGTATTTT
-	TRBV7-9	-	TRBJ1-1	CASSLGLYLEAFF	TGTGCCAGCAGCTTAGGTCTCTATCTGGAGGCTTTCTTT
few	TRBV19	TRBD2	TRBJ2-1	CASSIWVGTSGNEQFF	TGTGCCAGTAGTATCTGGGTAGGGACTAGTGGTAATGAGCAGTTCTTC
-	TRBV25-1	TRBD1	TRBJ2-3	CASSFKRGTGISTDTQYF	TGTGCCAGCAGTTTTAAGAGGGGGACAGGGATAAGCACAGATACGCAGTATTTT
-	TRBV10-3	TRBD1	TRBJ2-1	CAIRGTGATINEQFF	TGTGCCATCAGGGGGACAGGGGCGACGATAAATGAGCAGTTCTTC
-	TRBV27	-	TRBJ2-7	CASSSPTRESYEQYF	TGTGCCAGCAGTTCGCCCACCCGAGAATCCTACGAGCAGTACTTC
few	TRBV4-3	-	TRBJ2-5	CASSQAGLYGETQYF	TGCGCCAGCAGCCAAGCGGGACTCTACGGAGAGACCCAGTACTTC
once	TRBV4-3	-	TRBJ1-2	CASSPPEGLGYTF	TGCGCCAGCAGCCCTCCGGAGGGGCTCGGCTACACCTTC
once	TRBV6-4	TRBD2	TRBJ2-1	CASSDGGLAGDHNEQFF	TGTGCCAGCAGTGACGGGGGCCTAGCGGGGGATCACAATGAGCAGTTCTTC
-	TRBV21-1	-	TRBJ1-1	CASSKALRKGRGQAFF	TGTGCCAGCAGCAAAGCGCTTCGAAAGGGGAGGGGACAAGCTTTCTTT
large	TRBV6-5	-	TRBJ2-7	CASSYGANHYEQYF	TGTGCCAGCAGTTACGGGGCAAATCACTACGAGCAGTACTTC
once	TRBV5-8	-	TRBJ2-1	CASSAANEQFF	TGTGCCAGCAGCGCAGCGAATGAGCAGTTCTTC
-	TRBV28	TRBD1	TRBJ1-1	CASSPPGWTGETEAFF	TGTGCCAGCAGTCCACCTGGGTGGACAGGGGAGACTGAAGCTTTCTTT
-	TRBV5-5	TRBD2	TRBJ2-7	CASSLAGGPEEQYF	TGTGCCAGCAGCTTAGCGGGAGGGCCGGAAGAGCAGTACTTC
-	TRBV6-6	TRBD1	TRBJ1-2	CASSDRVVNYGYTF	TGTGCCAGCAGTGACAGGGTCGTTAACTATGGCTACACCTTC
-	TRBV15	-	TRBJ2-5	CATSRDRLETQYF	TGTGCCACCAGCAGAGACCGACTAGAGACCCAGTACTTC
-	TRBV19	-	TRBJ2-1	CASSATTTDNEQFF	TGTGCCAGTAGTGCAACTACGACCGACAATGAGCAGTTCTTC
-	TRBV9	TRBD2	TRBJ2-2	CASSVEPSGRTSELFF	TGTGCCAGCAGCGTAGAGCCTAGCGGGAGAACCTCGGAGCTGTTTTTT
-	TRBV5-6	TRBD2	TRBJ2-3	CASTSGGVGDTQYF	TGTGCCAGCACTAGCGGGGGGGTAGGAGATACGCAGTATTTT